The rows below give T cell receptor beta chains drawn from one sample of a study of CD8+ T cells in alopecia areata. The protocol was immunoSEQ multiplex PCR, while the TCRdb copy is restricted to in-frame clones and leaves out a portion. This table has fewer than 250,000 clones, roughly 40% appearing once. The source was CD4+ T cells sorted from blood, collected at approximately week 36, from a patient treated with tofacitinib. These receptors were taken from a human donor with alopecia areata. The conserved cysteine and the conserved F or W are not part of the CDR3 here. The D gene is left open where the match is weak.

11 | . | TRBJ2-7 | TRBV6-5 | ASSYRGSYEQY
14 | . | TRBJ1-2 | TRBV5-1 | ASSLTAGSGAYGYT
13 | TRBD2 | TRBJ2-5 | TRBV7-2 | ASSPLAGGQETQY
12 | . | TRBJ2-7 | TRBV7-2 | ASSYRDGPYEQY
13 | . | TRBJ2-2 | TRBV5-4 | ASSPEAGATGELF
13 | TRBD1 | TRBJ2-6 | TRBV28 | ASSGQGSGANVLT
11 | . | TRBJ1-2 | TRBV7-2 | ASSLGAGYGYT
13 | TRBD1 | TRBJ2-7 | TRBV6-1 | ASRAGTGGIGEQY
13 | . | TRBJ1-1 | TRBV29-1 | SVEAETGAPTEAF
14 | . | TRBJ2-7 | TRBV5-1 | ASSLAGGLSSYEQY
11 | . | TRBJ1-5 | TRBV18 | ASSTQRGQPQH
14 | . | TRBJ2-7 | TRBV7-3 | ASSVTTGNLPHEQY
11 | . | TRBJ2-3 | TRBV29-1 | SSRAGYTDTQY
10 | . | TRBJ2-3 | TRBV14 | ASSQAVDTQY
12 | . | TRBJ2-3 | TRBV29-1 | SARQRSSTDTQY
12 | . | TRBJ2-3 | TRBV30 | AWSPGQSTDTQY
12 | TRBD1 | TRBJ1-2 | TRBV28 | ASGPRTGENGYT
12 | TRBD1 | TRBJ2-5 | TRBV27 | ASSRTGDQETQY
10 | . | TRBJ2-7 | TRBV2 | ASRLGTYEQY
11 | . | TRBJ2-3 | TRBV30 | AWSGWAVDTQY
9 | . | TRBJ2-4 | TRBV2 | ASSKTNIQY
11 | TRBD1 | TRBJ2-7 | TRBV5-6 | ASSPTGPYEQY
10 | . | TRBJ1-1 | TRBV5-6 | ASSLGAGGAF
16 | TRBD2 | TRBJ2-1 | TRBV7-2 | ASSFSLLAGVAWNEQF
13 | . | TRBJ2-3 | TRBV10-3 | AISTLGASTDTQY
9 | . | TRBJ2-1 | TRBV11-1 | ASSYDQEQF
13 | . | TRBJ1-2 | TRBV6-5 | ASSYHSIRPDGYT
14 | TRBD2 | TRBJ2-2 | TRBV30 | AWSHDLAGVPGELF
11 | TRBD1 | TRBJ2-4 | TRBV7-3 | ASSHDRANIQY
12 | . | TRBJ2-1 | TRBV30 | AWGLGQLGNEQF
12 | . | TRBJ2-7 | TRBV30 | AWSAGYHSYEQY
12 | . | TRBJ2-2 | TRBV2 | ASSGSSNTGELF
12 | TRBD2 | TRBJ2-1 | TRBV6-5 | ASSRSGGNTEQF